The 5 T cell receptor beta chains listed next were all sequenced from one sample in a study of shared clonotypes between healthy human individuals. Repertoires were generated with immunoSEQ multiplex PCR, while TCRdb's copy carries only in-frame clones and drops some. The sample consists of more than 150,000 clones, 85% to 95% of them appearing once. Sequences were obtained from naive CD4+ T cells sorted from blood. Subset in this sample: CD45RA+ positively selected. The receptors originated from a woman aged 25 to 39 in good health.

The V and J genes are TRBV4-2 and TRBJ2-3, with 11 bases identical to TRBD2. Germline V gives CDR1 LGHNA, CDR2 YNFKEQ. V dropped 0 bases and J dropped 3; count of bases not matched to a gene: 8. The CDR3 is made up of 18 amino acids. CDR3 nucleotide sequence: TGTGCCAGCAGCCAAGATTGGTCGGCTAGCGGGAGGACAGATACGCAGTATTTT. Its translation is CASSQDWSASGRTDTQYF.

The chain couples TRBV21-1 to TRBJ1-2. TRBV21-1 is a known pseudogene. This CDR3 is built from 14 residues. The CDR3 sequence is CASSNGHVIYGYTF. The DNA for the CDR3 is TGTGCCAGCAGCAACGGCCACGTGATTTATGGCTACACCTTC.

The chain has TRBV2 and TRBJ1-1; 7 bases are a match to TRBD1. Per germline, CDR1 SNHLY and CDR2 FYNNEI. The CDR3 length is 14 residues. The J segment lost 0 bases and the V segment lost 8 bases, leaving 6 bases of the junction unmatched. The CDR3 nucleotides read TGTGCCAGCGACGAACAGGGGTTGAACACTGAAGCTTTCTTT. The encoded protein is CASDEQGLNTEAFF.

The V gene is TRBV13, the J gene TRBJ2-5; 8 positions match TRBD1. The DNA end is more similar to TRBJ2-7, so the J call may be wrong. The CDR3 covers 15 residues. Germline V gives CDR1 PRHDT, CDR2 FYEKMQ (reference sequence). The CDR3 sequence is CASSYSGQVPYEQYF. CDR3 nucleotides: TGTGCCAGCTCCTACTCGGGACAGGTACCCTACGAGCAGTACTTC.

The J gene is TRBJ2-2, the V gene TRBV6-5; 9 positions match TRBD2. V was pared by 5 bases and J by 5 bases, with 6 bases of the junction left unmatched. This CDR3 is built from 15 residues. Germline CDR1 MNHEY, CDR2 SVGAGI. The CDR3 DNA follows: TGTGCCAGCAGTATTAGCGGGAGCGGAACCGGGGAGCTGTTTTTT. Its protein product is CASSISGSGTGELFF.